These T cell receptor beta chains were read from a single sample in a study of shared clonotypes between healthy human individuals. Measured with immunoSEQ multiplex PCR; TCRdb has only the in-frame clones, and not every one. The top ten clones hold about 1.7% of a sample with 730,000 or so clones, about two thirds of them seen once. Sequencing was done on a sample of memory CD4+ T cells sorted from blood. Receptors were obtained from a woman in her 30s in good health. Both conserved end residues are part of each CDR3. The D gene is left open where the match is weak. Some rows mark clone size as missing; the rest say once, few, many or name a class of expanded clone.

.	.	TRBV19	TRBJ1-2	CASTPGGGIFDYTF
.	.	TRBV28	TRBJ1-1	CASSEGGQRRREAFF
TRBD2	.	TRBV11-2	.	CASSPLAGGHEQYF
.	.	TRBV5-1	TRBJ2-3	CASSLSSSVGDTQYF
.	.	TRBV19	TRBJ1-5	CASSTGWLGNQPQHF
TRBD2	.	TRBV18	TRBJ2-1	CASSPLAGQSSYNEQFF
.	.	TRBV6-5	TRBJ2-4	CASSFGAGIGGYIQYF
.	.	TRBV10-3	TRBJ2-7	CAIQEWGGTYEQYF
.	.	TRBV19	TRBJ2-6	CASSIANKSPSGANVLTF
.	.	TRBV29-1	TRBJ1-2	CSVSRQPNYGYTF
.	.	TRBV27	TRBJ2-7	CASSLSFRGAETYEQYF
.	.	TRBV5-1	TRBJ2-7	CASSGGQPYEQYF
TRBD2	.	TRBV27	TRBJ2-7	CASSVSGTTQEYF
.	.	TRBV6-5	TRBJ1-2	CASRFSGGFYGYTF
.	many	TRBV19	TRBJ2-1	CASSMADEQFF
TRBD2	.	TRBV5-1	TRBJ2-7	CASSSGLAGGPIEQYF
TRBD2	.	TRBV18	TRBJ2-3	CASSPSAQTSGYTDTQYF
TRBD2	once	TRBV7-9	TRBJ2-3	CASSLVPGTSGYADTQYF
TRBD2	.	TRBV2	TRBJ2-7	CASKEREFGWGYYEQYF
.	.	TRBV4-1	TRBJ1-1	CASSQLRRRGENTEAFF
.	.	TRBV5-1	TRBJ2-5	CASSPGQGFFETQYF
.	.	TRBV28	TRBJ2-1	CASTESSYISTTYNEQFF
TRBD1	.	TRBV5-6	TRBJ1-2	CASRKGQGPYGYTF
.	.	TRBV2	TRBJ1-3	CASSQLRSGFSTGNTIYF
.	.	TRBV6-4	TRBJ2-7	CASSPDSGSYEQYF
.	.	TRBV9	TRBJ1-5	CASSRKGMGNQPQHF
TRBD1	.	TRBV5-1	TRBJ1-1	CASSSKTGTPEAFF
TRBD1	many	TRBV5-1	TRBJ1-4	CASSETGEKLFF
TRBD1	once	TRBV7-9	TRBJ1-2	CASSLQGATDTGRGRYTF
.	few	TRBV11-2	TRBJ2-4	CASSSLSHGNIQYF
.	few	TRBV9	TRBJ2-3	CASSVSADTQYF
.	.	TRBV2	TRBJ2-6	CASGGANVLTF
TRBD1	once	TRBV10-2	TRBJ1-2	CASSFRDSNYGYTF
TRBD1	.	TRBV5-1	TRBJ1-5	CASSLGETGNQPQHF
.	.	TRBV18	TRBJ1-1	CASSPQGTGPEAFF